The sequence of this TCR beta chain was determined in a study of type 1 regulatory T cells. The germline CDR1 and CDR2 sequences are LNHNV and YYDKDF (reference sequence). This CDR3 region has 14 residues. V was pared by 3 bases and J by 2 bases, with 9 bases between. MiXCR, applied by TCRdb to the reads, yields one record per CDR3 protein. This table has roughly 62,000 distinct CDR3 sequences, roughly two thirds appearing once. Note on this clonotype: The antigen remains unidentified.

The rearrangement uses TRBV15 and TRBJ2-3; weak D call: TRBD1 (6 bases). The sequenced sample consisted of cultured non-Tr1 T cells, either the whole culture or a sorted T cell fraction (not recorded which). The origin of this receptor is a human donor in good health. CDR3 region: CATSRDRNTDTQYF. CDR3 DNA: TGTGCCACCAGCAGGGACAGAAACACAGATACGCAGTATTTT.